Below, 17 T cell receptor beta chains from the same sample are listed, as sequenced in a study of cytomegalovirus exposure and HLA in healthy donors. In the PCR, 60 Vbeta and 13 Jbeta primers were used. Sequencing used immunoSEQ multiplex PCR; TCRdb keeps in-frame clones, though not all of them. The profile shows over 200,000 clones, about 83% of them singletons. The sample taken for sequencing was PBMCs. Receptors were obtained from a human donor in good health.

The CDR3 spells CASSQPHRGPPYEQYF. CDR3 bases: TGCGCCAGCAGCCAGCCCCACAGGGGGCCACCCTACGAGCAGTACTTC. The chain uses TRBV4-1 and TRBJ2-7; 9 nucleotides match TRBD1. CDR3 size: 16 residues. J was trimmed by 2 bases and V by 3 bases; bases with no gene match: 8. The germline V gene encodes CDR1 MGHRA and CDR2 YSYEKL.

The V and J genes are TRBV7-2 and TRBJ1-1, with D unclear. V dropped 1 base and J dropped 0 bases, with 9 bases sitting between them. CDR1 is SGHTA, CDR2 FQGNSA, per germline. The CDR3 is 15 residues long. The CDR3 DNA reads TGTGCCAGCAGCTTAGGTCCCGGTGTGAACACTGAAGCTTTCTTT. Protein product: CASSLGPGVNTEAFF.

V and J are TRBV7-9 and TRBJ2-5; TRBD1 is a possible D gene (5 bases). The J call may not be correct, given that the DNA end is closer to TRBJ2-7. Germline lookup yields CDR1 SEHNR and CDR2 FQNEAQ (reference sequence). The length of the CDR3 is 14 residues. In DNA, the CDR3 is TGTGCCAGCAGCGCACGAGACAGCTCCTACGAGCAGTACTTC. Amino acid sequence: CASSARDSSYEQYF.

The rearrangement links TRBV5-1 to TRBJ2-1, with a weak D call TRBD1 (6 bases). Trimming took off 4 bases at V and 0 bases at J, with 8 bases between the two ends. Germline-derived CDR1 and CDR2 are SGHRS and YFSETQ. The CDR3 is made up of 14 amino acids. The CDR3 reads CASSATGSYNEQFF. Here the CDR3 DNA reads TGCGCCAGCAGCGCGACAGGCTCCTACAATGAGCAGTTCTTC.

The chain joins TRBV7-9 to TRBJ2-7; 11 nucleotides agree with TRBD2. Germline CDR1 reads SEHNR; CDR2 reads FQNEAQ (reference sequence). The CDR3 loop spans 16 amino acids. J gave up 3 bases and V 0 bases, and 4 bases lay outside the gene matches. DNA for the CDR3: TGTGCCAGCAGCTTAGCGCTCGGGACTAGCGGCTACGAGCAGTACTTC. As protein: CASSLALGTSGYEQYF.

The CDR3 DNA follows: TGTGCCAGCGGGAGATCCTACAATGAGCAGTTCTTC. Residues: CASGRSYNEQFF. This sequence joins TRBV19 and TRBJ2-1, with TRBD2 as a possible D gene (6 bases). Per the germline V gene, CDR1 is LNHDA and CDR2 is SQIVND (reference sequence). The CDR3 has 12 residues. The V end lost 9 bases, the J end lost 1 base, and 7 bases lay between the germline ends.

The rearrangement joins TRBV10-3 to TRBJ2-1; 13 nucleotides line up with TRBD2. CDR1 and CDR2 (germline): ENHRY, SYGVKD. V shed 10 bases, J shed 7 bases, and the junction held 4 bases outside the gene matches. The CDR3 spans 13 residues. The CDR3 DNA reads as TGTGCCAATGCGGGACTAGCGGGGAATGAGCAGTTCTTC. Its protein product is CANAGLAGNEQFF.

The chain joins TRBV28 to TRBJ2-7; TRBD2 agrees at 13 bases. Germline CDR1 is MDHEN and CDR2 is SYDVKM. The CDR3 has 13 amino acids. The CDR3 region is CTTWGLAGNEQYF. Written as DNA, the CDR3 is TGTACCACCTGGGGACTAGCGGGAAACGAGCAGTACTTC.

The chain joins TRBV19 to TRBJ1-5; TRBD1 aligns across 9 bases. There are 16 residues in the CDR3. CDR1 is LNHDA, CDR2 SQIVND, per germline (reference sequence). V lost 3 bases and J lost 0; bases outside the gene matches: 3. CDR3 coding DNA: TGTGCCAGTAGTATTAGGGGACAGGGTAGCAATCAGCCCCAGCATTTT. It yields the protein CASSIRGQGSNQPQHF.

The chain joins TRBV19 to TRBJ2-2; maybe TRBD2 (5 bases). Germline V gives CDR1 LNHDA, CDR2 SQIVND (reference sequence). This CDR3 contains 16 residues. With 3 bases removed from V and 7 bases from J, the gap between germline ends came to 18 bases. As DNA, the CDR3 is TGTGCCAGTAGTATCCCCGGGGTCGGGTTTGGCGGGGAGCTGTTTTTT. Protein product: CASSIPGVGFGGELFF. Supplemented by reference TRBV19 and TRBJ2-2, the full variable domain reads DGGITQSPKYLFRKEGQNVTLSCEQNLNHDAMYWYRQDPGQGLRLIYYSQIVNDFQKGDIAEGYSVSREKKESFPLTVTSAQKNPTAFYLCASSIPGVGFGGELFFGEGSRLTVL.

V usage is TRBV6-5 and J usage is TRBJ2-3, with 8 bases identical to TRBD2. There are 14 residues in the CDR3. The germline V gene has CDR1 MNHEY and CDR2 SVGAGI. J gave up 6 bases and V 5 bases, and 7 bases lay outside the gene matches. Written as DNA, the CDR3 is TGTGCCAGCAGTGCCCTCGGGAGGGGGGATACGCAGTATTTT. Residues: CASSALGRGDTQYF.

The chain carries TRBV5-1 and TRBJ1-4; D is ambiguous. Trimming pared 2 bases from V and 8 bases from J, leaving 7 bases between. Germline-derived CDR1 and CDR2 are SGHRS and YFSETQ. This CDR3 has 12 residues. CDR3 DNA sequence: TGCGCCAGCAGCTTCAGTCGAGAAAAACTGTTTTTT. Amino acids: CASSFSREKLFF.

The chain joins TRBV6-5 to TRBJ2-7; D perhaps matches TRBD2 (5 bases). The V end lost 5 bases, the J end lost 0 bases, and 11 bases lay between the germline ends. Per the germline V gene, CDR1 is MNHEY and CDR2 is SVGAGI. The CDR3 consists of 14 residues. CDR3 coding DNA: TGTGCCAGCAGTCCTAACCGGGACTCCTACGAGCAGTACTTC. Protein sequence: CASSPNRDSYEQYF.

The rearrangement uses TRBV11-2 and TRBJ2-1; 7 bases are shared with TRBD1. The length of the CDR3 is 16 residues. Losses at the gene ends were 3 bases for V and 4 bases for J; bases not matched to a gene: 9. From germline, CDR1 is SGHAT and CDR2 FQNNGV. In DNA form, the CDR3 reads TGTGCCAGCAGCTTGGGTCCGGGACAGACTTACAATGAGCAGTTCTTC. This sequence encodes CASSLGPGQTYNEQFF.

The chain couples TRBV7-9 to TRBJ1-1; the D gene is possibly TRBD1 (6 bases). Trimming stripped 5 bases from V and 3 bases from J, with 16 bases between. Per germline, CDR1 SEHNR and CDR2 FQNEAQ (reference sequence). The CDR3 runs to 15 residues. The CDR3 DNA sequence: TGTGCCAGCAGCCCGGGAGGGGGTCAGGACACTGAAGCTTTCTTT. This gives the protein CASSPGGGQDTEAFF.

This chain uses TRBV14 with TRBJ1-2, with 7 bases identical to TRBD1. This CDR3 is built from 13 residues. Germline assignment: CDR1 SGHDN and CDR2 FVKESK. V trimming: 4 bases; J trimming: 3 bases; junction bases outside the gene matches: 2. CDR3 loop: CASSPTGDYGYTF. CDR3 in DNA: TGTGCCAGCAGCCCCACAGGGGACTATGGCTACACCTTC.

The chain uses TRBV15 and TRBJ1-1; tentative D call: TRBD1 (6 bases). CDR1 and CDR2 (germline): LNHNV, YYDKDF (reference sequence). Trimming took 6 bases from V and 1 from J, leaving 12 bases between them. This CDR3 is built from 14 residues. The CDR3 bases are TGTGCCACCAGATACAGGGTATCGAACACTGAAGCTTTCTTT. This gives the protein CATRYRVSNTEAFF.